This entry describes one T cell receptor (beta chain). What it binds is not known. The data stem from a study of post-analysis software for immune sequencing data. Trimming cost V 3 bases and J 4 bases; bases outside gene matches: 15. This CDR3 region has 18 residues. The germline V gene has CDR1 SGHKS and CDR2 YYEKEE (reference sequence). Overall study results and limits: Controls showed lower frequencies than patients for several TRBV segments, and TRBV5-6, TRBV5-1 and TRBV20-1 were among these. The normalized Chao1 diversity of multiple sclerosis patients was significantly lower than that of controls. With F measure, samples from one preparation batch clustered together strongly.

Libraries were made from TCR beta cDNA, and they carried unique molecular identifiers. When roughly 0.9 to 10 million T cells were used, they gave around 500,000 cDNA molecules. TCRdb analysed the PCR reads with MiXCR anew, one entry per CDR3 protein. Of approximately 730,000 distinct CDR3 sequences listed, 35% to 55% are singletons. The sequence derives from a girl aged 5-17 years with multiple sclerosis. This chain connects TRBV5-5 to TRBJ2-3, with 9 bases identical to TRBD1. The sample taken for sequencing was blood. Here the CDR3 reads CASSSAIYRGQRADTQYF. In DNA form, the CDR3 reads TGTGCCAGCAGCTCCGCCATCTACAGGGGGCAGAGAGCAGATACGCAGTATTTT. Combining the CDR3 with reference TRBV5-5 and TRBJ2-3 gives the whole variable domain DAGVTQSPTHLIKTRGQQVTLRCSPISGHKSVSWYQQVLGQGPQFIFQYYEKEERGRGNFPDRFSARQFPNYSSELNVNALLLGDSALYLCASSSAIYRGQRADTQYFGPGTRLTVL.